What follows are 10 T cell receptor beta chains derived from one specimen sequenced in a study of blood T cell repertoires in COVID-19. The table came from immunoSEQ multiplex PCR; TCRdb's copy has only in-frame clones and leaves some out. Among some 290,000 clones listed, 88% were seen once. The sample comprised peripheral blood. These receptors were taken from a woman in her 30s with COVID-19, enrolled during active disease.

The CDR3 coding sequence is TGCGCCAGCAGCTTTGACCGGCAGGACATTCAGTACTTC. This gives the protein CASSFDRQDIQYF. The chain joins TRBV5-1 to TRBJ2-4; D not certain. V was shortened by 2 bases and J by 8 bases, with 11 bases between the two germline ends. CDR3 length: 13 residues. CDR1 is SGHRS and CDR2 is YFSETQ in the germline V gene.

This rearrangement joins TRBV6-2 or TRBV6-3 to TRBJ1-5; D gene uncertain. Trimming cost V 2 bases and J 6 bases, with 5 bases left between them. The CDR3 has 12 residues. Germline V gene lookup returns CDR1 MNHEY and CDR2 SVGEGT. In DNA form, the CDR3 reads TGTGCCAGCAGTTACGGCGGTCAGCCCCAGCATTTT. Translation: CASSYGGQPQHF.

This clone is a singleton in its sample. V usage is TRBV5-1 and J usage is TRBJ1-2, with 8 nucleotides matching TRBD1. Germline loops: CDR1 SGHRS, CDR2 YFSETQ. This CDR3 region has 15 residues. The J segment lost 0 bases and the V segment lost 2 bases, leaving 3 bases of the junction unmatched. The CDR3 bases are TGCGCCAGCAGCTTAGCACAGGGGGCTAACTATGGCTACACCTTC. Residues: CASSLAQGANYGYTF.

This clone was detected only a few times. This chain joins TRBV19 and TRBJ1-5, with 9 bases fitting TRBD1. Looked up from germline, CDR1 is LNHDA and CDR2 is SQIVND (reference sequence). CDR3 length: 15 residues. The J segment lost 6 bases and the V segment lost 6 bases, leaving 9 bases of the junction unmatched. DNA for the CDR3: TGTGCCAGTAGACCGGGACAGGGACGAAGTCAGCCCCAGCATTTT. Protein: CASRPGQGRSQPQHF.

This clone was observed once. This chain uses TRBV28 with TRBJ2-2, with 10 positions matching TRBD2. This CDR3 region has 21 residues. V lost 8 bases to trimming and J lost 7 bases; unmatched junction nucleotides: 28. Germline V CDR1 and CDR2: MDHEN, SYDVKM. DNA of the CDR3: TGTGCCAGCCCGCCAGGCCGCGGGGCTAGCGGGAGCGGCGGATCAGACGGGGAGCTGTTTTTT. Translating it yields CASPPGRGASGSGGSDGELFF.

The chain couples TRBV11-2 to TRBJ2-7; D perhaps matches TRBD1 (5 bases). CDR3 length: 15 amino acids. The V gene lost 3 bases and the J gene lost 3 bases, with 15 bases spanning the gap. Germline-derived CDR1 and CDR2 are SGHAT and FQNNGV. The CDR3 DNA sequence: TGTGCCAGCAGCTTTGCCAGGGATTGGTACTACGAGCAGTACTTC. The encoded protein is CASSFARDWYYEQYF.

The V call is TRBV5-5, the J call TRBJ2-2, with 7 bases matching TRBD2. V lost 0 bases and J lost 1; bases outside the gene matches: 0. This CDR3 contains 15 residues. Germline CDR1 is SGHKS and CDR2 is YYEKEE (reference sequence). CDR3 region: CASSLAGGNTGELFF. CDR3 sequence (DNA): TGTGCCAGCAGCTTGGCGGGAGGGAACACCGGGGAGCTGTTTTTT.

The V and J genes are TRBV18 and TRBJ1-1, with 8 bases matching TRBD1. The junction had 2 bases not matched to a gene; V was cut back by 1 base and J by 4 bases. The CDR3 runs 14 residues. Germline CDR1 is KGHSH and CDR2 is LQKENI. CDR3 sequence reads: CASSPQGQGTEAFF. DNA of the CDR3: TGTGCCAGCTCACCACAAGGACAGGGCACTGAAGCTTTCTTT. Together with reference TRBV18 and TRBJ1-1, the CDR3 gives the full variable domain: NAGVMQNPRHLVRRRGQEARLRCSPMKGHSHVYWYRQLPEEGLKFMVYLQKENIIDESGMPKERFSAEFPKEGPSILRIQQVVRGDSAAYFCASSPQGQGTEAFFGQGTRLTVV.

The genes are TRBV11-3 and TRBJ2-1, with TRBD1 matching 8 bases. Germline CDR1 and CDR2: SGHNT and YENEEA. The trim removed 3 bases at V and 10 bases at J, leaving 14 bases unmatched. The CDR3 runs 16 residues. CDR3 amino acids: CASSLSFGQGVIEQFF. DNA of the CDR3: TGTGCCAGCAGCTTGTCCTTTGGACAGGGAGTGATCGAGCAGTTCTTC.

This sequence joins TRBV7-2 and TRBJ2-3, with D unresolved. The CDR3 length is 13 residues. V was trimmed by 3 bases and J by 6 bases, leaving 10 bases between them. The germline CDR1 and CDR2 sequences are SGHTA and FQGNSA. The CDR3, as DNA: TGTGCCAGCAGCTTTGACATTATGGATACGCAGTATTTT. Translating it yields CASSFDIMDTQYF.